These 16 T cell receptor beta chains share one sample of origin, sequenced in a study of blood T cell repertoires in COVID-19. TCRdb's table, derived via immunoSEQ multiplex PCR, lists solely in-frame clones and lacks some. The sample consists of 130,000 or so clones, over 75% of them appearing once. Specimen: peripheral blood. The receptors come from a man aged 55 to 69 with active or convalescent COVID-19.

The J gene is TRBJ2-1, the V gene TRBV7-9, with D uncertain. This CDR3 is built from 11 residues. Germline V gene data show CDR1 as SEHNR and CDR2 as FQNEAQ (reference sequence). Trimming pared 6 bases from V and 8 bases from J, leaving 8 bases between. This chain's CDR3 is CASSFLDEQFF. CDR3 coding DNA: TGTGCCAGCAGTTTTCTAGATGAGCAGTTCTTC.

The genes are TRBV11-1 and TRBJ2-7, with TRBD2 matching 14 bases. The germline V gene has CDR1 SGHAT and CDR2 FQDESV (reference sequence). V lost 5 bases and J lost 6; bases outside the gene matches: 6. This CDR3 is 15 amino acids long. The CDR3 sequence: CASSETSGRAGEQYF. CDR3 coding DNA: TGTGCCAGCAGCGAGACTAGCGGGAGGGCCGGCGAGCAGTACTTC. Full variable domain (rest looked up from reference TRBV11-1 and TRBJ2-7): EAEVAQSPRYKITEKSQAVAFWCDPISGHATLYWYRQILGQGPELLVQFQDESVVDDSQLPKDRFSAERLKGVDSTLKIQPAELGDSAMYLCASSETSGRAGEQYFGPGTRLTVT.

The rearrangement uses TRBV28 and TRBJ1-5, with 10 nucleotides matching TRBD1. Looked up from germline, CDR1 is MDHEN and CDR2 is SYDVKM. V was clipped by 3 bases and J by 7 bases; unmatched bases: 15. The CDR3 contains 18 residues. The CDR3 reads CASSFFSIRTGGLQPQHF. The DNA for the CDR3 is TGTGCCAGCAGTTTCTTTTCAATCCGGACAGGGGGTTTGCAGCCCCAGCATTTT.

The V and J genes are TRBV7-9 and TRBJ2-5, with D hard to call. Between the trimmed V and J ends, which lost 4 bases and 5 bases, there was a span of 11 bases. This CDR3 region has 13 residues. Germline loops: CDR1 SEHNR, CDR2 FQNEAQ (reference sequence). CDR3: CASSSPGQETQYF. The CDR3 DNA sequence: TGTGCCAGCAGCTCACCGGGTCAGGAGACCCAGTACTTC.

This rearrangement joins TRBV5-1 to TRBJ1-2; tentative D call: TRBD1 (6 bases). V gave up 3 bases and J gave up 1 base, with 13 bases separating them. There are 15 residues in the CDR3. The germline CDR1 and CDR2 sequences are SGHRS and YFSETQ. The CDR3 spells CASSSPAGDNYGYTF. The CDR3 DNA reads TGCGCCAGCAGCTCCCCGGCAGGGGATAACTATGGCTACACCTTC.

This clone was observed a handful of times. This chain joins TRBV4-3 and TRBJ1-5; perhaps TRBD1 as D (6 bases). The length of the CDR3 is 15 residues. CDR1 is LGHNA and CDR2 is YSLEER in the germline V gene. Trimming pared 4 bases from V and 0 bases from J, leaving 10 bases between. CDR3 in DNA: TGCGCCAGCAGCCGGACAGCTTATAGCAATCAGCCCCAGCATTTT. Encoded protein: CASSRTAYSNQPQHF.

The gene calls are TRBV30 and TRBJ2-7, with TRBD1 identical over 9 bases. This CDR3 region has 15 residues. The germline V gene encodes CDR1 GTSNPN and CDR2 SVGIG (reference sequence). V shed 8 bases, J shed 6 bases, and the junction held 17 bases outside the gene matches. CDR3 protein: CATGGRTGESSEQYF. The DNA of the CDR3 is TGTGCCACCGGTGGCAGGACAGGGGAAAGTTCCGAGCAGTACTTC.

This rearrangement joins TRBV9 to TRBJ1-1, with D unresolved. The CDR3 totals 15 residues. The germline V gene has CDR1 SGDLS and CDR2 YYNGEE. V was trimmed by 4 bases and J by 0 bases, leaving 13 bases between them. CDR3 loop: CASSTAGGVNTEAFF. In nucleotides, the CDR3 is TGTGCCAGCAGCACCGCGGGCGGGGTGAACACTGAAGCTTTCTTT.

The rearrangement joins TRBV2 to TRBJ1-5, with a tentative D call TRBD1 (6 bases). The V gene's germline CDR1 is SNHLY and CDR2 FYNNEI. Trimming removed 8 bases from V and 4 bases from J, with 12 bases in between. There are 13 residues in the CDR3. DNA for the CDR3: TGTGCCAGCGGGGGCGAGGTAAATCAGCCCCAGCATTTT. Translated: CASGGEVNQPQHF.

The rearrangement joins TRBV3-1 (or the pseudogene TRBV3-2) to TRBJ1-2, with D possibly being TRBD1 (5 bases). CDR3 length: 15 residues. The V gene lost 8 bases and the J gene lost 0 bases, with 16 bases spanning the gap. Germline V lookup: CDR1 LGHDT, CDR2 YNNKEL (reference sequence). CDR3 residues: CASCPTADSNYGYTF. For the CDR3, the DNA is TGTGCCAGCTGCCCGACAGCAGACTCTAACTATGGCTACACCTTC.

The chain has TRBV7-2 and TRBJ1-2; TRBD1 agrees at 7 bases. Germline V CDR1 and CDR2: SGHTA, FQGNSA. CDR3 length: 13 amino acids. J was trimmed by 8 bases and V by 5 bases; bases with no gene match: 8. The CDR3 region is CASSPTGDGGYTF. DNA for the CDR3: TGTGCCAGCAGCCCTACAGGGGACGGGGGCTACACCTTC. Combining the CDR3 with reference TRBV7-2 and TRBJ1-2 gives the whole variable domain GAGVSQSPSNKVTEKGKDVELRCDPISGHTALYWYRQSLGQGLEFLIYFQGNSAPDKSGLPSDRFSAERTGGSVSTLTIQRTQQEDSAVYLCASSPTGDGGYTFGSGTRLTVV.

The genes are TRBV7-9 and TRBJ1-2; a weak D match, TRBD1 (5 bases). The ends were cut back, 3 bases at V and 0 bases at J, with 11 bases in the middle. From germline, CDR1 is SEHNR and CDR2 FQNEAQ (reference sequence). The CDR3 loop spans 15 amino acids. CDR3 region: CASSFRTPANYGYTF. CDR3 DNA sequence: TGTGCCAGCAGCTTTAGGACACCGGCTAACTATGGCTACACCTTC.

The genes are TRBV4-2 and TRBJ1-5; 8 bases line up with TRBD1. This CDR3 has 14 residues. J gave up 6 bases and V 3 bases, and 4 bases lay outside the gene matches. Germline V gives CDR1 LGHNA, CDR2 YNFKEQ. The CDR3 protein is CASSQRTGSQPQHF. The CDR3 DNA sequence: TGTGCCAGCAGCCAGAGGACAGGGTCTCAGCCCCAGCATTTT.

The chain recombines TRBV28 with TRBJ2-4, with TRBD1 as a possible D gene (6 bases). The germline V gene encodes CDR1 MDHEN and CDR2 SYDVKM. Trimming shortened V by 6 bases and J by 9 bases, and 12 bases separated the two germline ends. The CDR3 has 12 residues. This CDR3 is CASRQQGTIQYF. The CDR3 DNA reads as TGTGCCAGCAGGCAACAGGGAACCATTCAGTACTTC.

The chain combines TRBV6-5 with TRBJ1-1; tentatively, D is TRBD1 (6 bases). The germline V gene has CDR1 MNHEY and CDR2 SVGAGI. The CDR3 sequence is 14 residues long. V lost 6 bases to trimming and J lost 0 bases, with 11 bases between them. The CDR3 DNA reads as TGTGCCAGCAGGCGGGGGGCGATGAACACTGAAGCTTTCTTT. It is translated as CASRRGAMNTEAFF.

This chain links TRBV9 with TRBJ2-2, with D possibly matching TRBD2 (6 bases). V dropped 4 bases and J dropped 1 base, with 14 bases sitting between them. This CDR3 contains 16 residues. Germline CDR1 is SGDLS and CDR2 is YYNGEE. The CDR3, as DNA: TGTGCCAGCAGCCCACGAGGAGGGGAGAACACCGGGGAGCTGTTTTTT. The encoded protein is CASSPRGGENTGELFF.